A single sample is the source of the 28 T cell receptor beta chains below, sequenced in a study of blood T cell repertoires in COVID-19. Sequencing used immunoSEQ multiplex PCR; TCRdb keeps in-frame clones, though not all of them. Of some 190,000 clones in the sample, less than 80% were seen once. The sample taken for sequencing was peripheral blood. The receptors come from a woman in her forties or fifties with acute or convalescent COVID-19.

The chain couples TRBV18 to TRBJ1-6, with D maybe TRBD1 (5 bases). The CDR3 extends over 16 amino acids. Germline CDR1 is KGHSH and CDR2 is LQKENI. Trimming removed 6 bases from V and 3 bases from J, with 15 bases in between. The DNA for the CDR3 is TGTGCCAGCTCCCCCGGGACTACCGTCTATAATTCACCCCTCCACTTT. Amino acid sequence: CASSPGTTVYNSPLHF.

The sample holds many counts of this clone. This rearrangement joins TRBV19 to TRBJ2-7, with TRBD2 as a possible D gene (6 bases). The CDR3 sequence is 12 residues long. Per the germline V gene, CDR1 is LNHDA and CDR2 is SQIVND (reference sequence). V was trimmed by 5 bases and J by 7 bases, leaving 12 bases between them. CDR3 sequence: CASSPAREEQYF. The CDR3 DNA sequence: TGTGCCAGTAGTCCCGCCCGGGAGGAGCAGTACTTC.

The chain carries TRBV5-1 and TRBJ2-7; weak D call: TRBD1 (6 bases). The V gene lost 3 bases and the J gene lost 5 bases, with 15 bases spanning the gap. CDR1 SGHRS and CDR2 YFSETQ come from the germline V gene. The CDR3 has 14 amino acids. CDR3 sequence (DNA): TGCGCCAGCAGCTACCAGGGGAGTGGGAACGAGCAGTACTTC. It translates to CASSYQGSGNEQYF. Supplemented by reference TRBV5-1 and TRBJ2-7, the full variable domain reads KAGVTQTPRYLIKTRGQQVTLSCSPISGHRSVSWYQQTPGQGLQFLFEYFSETQRNKGNFPGRFSGRQFSNSRSEMNVSTLELGDSALYLCASSYQGSGNEQYFGPGTRLTVT.

The chain uses TRBV24-1 and TRBJ1-2, with 7 positions matching TRBD1. V was pared by 5 bases and J by 5 bases, with 7 bases of the junction left unmatched. Germline V gene lookup returns CDR1 KGHDR and CDR2 SFDVKD. The CDR3 runs to 14 residues. In DNA form, the CDR3 reads TGTGCCACCAGTGCACAGGACAGGCGGTATGGCTACACCTTC. Residues: CATSAQDRRYGYTF.

A single count supports this clone. This chain links TRBV19 with TRBJ2-7, with 12 positions matching TRBD2. After removal of 4 bases from V and 7 bases from J, the junction contained 8 bases not matched to a gene. CDR3 length: 15 amino acids. Germline V gives CDR1 LNHDA, CDR2 SQIVND (reference sequence). CDR3 DNA sequence: TGTGCCAGTAGTACCCGGACTAGCGGGATGGATGAGCAGTACTTC. Translation gives CASSTRTSGMDEQYF.

J is TRBJ1-2 and V is TRBV5-6; 11 bases match TRBD1. This CDR3 is 18 amino acids long. J gave up 3 bases and V 4 bases, and 14 bases lay outside the gene matches. Germline CDR1 SGHDT, CDR2 YYEEEE. CDR3 loop: CASSLRTGGAGLDYGYTF. CDR3 bases: TGTGCCAGCAGCCTCAGGACAGGGGGCGCGGGCCTGGACTATGGCTACACCTTC.

The V and J genes are TRBV27 and TRBJ2-7; possibly TRBD2 for D (7 bases). The CDR3 consists of 16 residues. The V and J ends lost 0 bases and 3 bases respectively, with 15 bases between them. In germline, CDR1 is MNHEY, CDR2 SMNVEV (reference sequence). The CDR3 here is CASSLSVGGLVYEQYF. The CDR3 coding sequence is TGTGCCAGCAGTTTATCAGTGGGGGGGCTCGTCTACGAGCAGTACTTC.

The CDR3 sequence is CSAGQGWGYTF. As DNA, the CDR3 is TGCAGTGCTGGACAGGGCTGGGGCTACACCTTC. V is TRBV20-1 and J is TRBJ1-2, with TRBD1 matching over 8 bases. Trimming removed 5 bases from V and 8 bases from J; junction bases left unmatched: 4. The CDR3 is 11 residues long. Germline CDR1 and CDR2: DFQATT and SNEGSKA (reference sequence).

This chain joins TRBV10-3 and TRBJ2-7, with D uncertain. The CDR3 has 11 amino acids. V was clipped by 3 bases and J by 3 bases, with 3 bases between them. The germline V gene has CDR1 ENHRY and CDR2 SYGVKD. The CDR3 sequence: CAISDSYEQYF. CDR3 in DNA: TGTGCCATCAGTGACAGCTACGAGCAGTACTTC.

The chain couples TRBV11-2 to TRBJ1-2; 7 nucleotides match TRBD1. CDR3 length: 14 amino acids. Per the germline V gene, CDR1 is SGHAT and CDR2 is FQNNGV. V was pared by 3 bases and J by 7 bases, with 8 bases of the junction left unmatched. The CDR3 reads CASSLVTGDSGYTF. DNA of the CDR3: TGTGCCAGCAGCTTGGTTACAGGGGATAGTGGCTACACCTTC.

The V call is TRBV18, the J call TRBJ2-5; D gene unclear. The ends were cut back, 3 bases at V and 5 bases at J, with 10 bases in the middle. Germline values: CDR1 KGHSH, CDR2 LQKENI. CDR3 length: 13 residues. CDR3 sequence: CASSPAGMETQYF. In DNA form, the CDR3 reads TGTGCCAGCTCACCGGCAGGAATGGAGACCCAGTACTTC.

This clone was picked up one time. V gene TRBV7-6 combines with J gene TRBJ1-6; no clear D. V dropped 5 bases and J dropped 7 bases, with 12 bases sitting between them. This CDR3 region has 14 residues. Germline V gene data show CDR1 as SGHVS and CDR2 as FNYEAQ. DNA of the CDR3: TGTGCCAGCAGCCCATATCCCGGGAATTCACCCCTCCACTTT. Protein: CASSPYPGNSPLHF.

V and J are TRBV6-2 or TRBV6-3 and TRBJ2-2, with no clear D. CDR1 and CDR2 from the germline V gene are MNHEY and SVGEGT. The CDR3 totals 15 residues. The V end lost 2 bases, the J end lost 1 base, and 8 bases lay between the germline ends. The CDR3 sequence: CASSYLALNTGELFF. CDR3 bases: TGTGCCAGCAGTTACCTGGCCCTGAACACCGGGGAGCTGTTTTTT.

The chain recombines TRBV24-1 with TRBJ1-2; D call uncertain. V was cut by 1 base and J by 10 bases, with 9 bases left in between. The CDR3 runs to 12 residues. Germline loops: CDR1 KGHDR, CDR2 SFDVKD. The CDR3 nucleotides read TGTGCCACCAGTGATTTACTCGACACCTACACCTTC. Translating it yields CATSDLLDTYTF.

The table lists this clone with a count of one. The V gene is TRBV30, the J gene TRBJ2-7, with D possibly being TRBD2 (6 bases). The CDR3 is 12 amino acids. The V gene lost 4 bases and the J gene lost 2 bases, with 9 bases spanning the gap. Germline CDR1 reads GTSNPN; CDR2 reads SVGIG (reference sequence). CDR3 sequence reads: CAWTSAAYEQYF. DNA for the CDR3: TGTGCCTGGACTAGCGCAGCCTACGAGCAGTACTTC.

The chain links TRBV6-5 to TRBJ1-6, with D unresolved. The germline V gene encodes CDR1 MNHEY and CDR2 SVGAGI. This CDR3 is 13 amino acids long. Trimming removed 3 bases at V and 9 bases at J, with 9 bases between. This CDR3 reads CASSYSSVSPLHF. The CDR3, as DNA: TGTGCCAGCAGTTATTCGAGTGTTTCACCCCTCCACTTT.

This clone came up many times. The chain is built from TRBV5-1 and TRBJ1-2; a possible D gene is TRBD1 (6 bases). The CDR3 runs 15 residues. The germline V gene has CDR1 SGHRS and CDR2 YFSETQ. Trimming took 0 bases from V and 6 from J, leaving 15 bases between them. CDR3 amino acids: CASSLAETGRDGYTF. The CDR3 nucleotides are TGCGCCAGCAGCTTGGCCGAAACAGGGCGGGATGGCTACACCTTC.

This clone was detected only a few times. The J gene is TRBJ2-7, the V gene TRBV5-6, with TRBD1 identical over 9 bases. This CDR3 comprises 14 residues. Germline lookup yields CDR1 SGHDT and CDR2 YYEEEE. V lost 4 bases, J lost 3 bases, and 5 bases stayed unmatched. DNA for the CDR3: TGTGCCAGCAGCCGGGGACAGGGAGGCTACGAGCAGTACTTC. This sequence encodes CASSRGQGGYEQYF.

This rearrangement joins TRBV7-9 to TRBJ1-2; the D gene is possibly TRBD1 (5 bases). This CDR3 contains 13 residues. V was trimmed by 5 bases and J by 4 bases, leaving 11 bases between them. Germline V gene lookup returns CDR1 SEHNR and CDR2 FQNEAQ (reference sequence). CDR3 sequence: CASSPDSSYGYTF. In DNA, the CDR3 is TGTGCCAGCAGCCCTGACAGCTCCTATGGCTACACCTTC. The full variable domain, in which reference TRBV7-9 and TRBJ1-2 provide the parts outside the CDR3, is DTGVSQNPRHKITKRGQNVTFRCDPISEHNRLYWYRQTLGQGPEFLTYFQNEAQLEKSRLLSDRFSAERPKGSFSTLEIQRTEQGDSAMYLCASSPDSSYGYTFGSGTRLTVV.

The chain recombines TRBV6-2 or TRBV6-3 with TRBJ2-7; D perhaps matches TRBD2 (5 bases). Germline V CDR1 and CDR2: MNHEY, SVGEGT. The CDR3 sequence is 15 residues long. V was trimmed by 5 bases and J by 0 bases, leaving 14 bases between them. This CDR3 reads CASSPIRTRSYEQYF. DNA of the CDR3: TGTGCCAGCAGTCCCATTAGGACTCGCTCCTACGAGCAGTACTTC.

The rearrangement links TRBV18 to TRBJ1-1, with a possible D match to TRBD1 (5 bases). This CDR3 is 16 amino acids long. V gave up 6 bases and J gave up 4 bases, with 21 bases separating them. CDR1 is KGHSH and CDR2 is LQKENI in the germline V gene. Here the CDR3 reads CASSPGLRESGTEAFF. Written as DNA, the CDR3 is TGTGCCAGCTCGCCAGGGTTGAGAGAGAGCGGCACTGAAGCTTTCTTT.

The chain joins TRBV2 to TRBJ1-2; 8 bases line up with TRBD1. The length of the CDR3 is 13 residues. V shed 6 bases and J 3 bases; nucleotides not matched to a gene: 3. Looked up from germline, CDR1 is SNHLY and CDR2 is FYNNEI. DNA of the CDR3: TGTGCCAGCAGCTCAGGGGGCTACTATGGCTACACCTTC. Translated, it gives CASSSGGYYGYTF.

The chain combines TRBV5-6 with TRBJ2-1, with 10 bases identical to TRBD2. The germline V gene encodes CDR1 SGHDT and CDR2 YYEEEE. This CDR3 is built from 18 residues. Trimming took 4 bases from V and 3 from J; bases not matched to a gene: 13. CDR3 sequence (DNA): TGTGCCAGCAGCCTTGCTGGGGCTAGCGGGAGTGTCTACAATGAGCAGTTCTTC. Translated: CASSLAGASGSVYNEQFF.

By share, this clone counts as medium-sized. The CDR3 region is CASSYSSGPYNEQFF. The CDR3 nucleotides are TGTGCCAGCAGCTACTCTAGCGGACCCTACAATGAGCAGTTCTTC. This rearrangement joins TRBV28 to TRBJ2-1, with 7 bases matching TRBD2. The ends lost 6 bases at V and 2 bases at J; junction bases unmatched: 7. The germline V gene encodes CDR1 MDHEN and CDR2 SYDVKM. This CDR3 has 15 residues.

The CDR3 region is CASSLLGSTSSYPYGYTF. CDR3 nucleotides: TGCGCCAGCAGCCTCCTTGGGTCGACAAGTTCTTACCCCTATGGCTACACCTTC. The chain recombines TRBV4-3 with TRBJ1-2; no reliable D call. Germline V gives CDR1 LGHNA, CDR2 YSLEER. The CDR3 is 18 residues long. V shed 4 bases and J shed 4 bases, with 25 bases lying between them.

This chain uses TRBV27 with TRBJ2-3; TRBD2 agrees at 12 bases. There are 16 residues in the CDR3. Trimming at V came to 6 bases and at J to 5 bases, leaving 9 bases not matched to a gene. CDR1 and CDR2 (germline): MNHEY, SMNVEV (reference sequence). CDR3: CASRRLAGVQGDTQYF. The DNA of the CDR3 is TGTGCCAGCAGGCGACTAGCGGGAGTCCAGGGAGATACGCAGTATTTT.

V is TRBV28 and J is TRBJ2-7, with 9 bases identical to TRBD1. This CDR3 contains 13 residues. J gave up 2 bases and V 8 bases, and 4 bases lay outside the gene matches. Germline-derived CDR1 and CDR2 are MDHEN and SYDVKM. The CDR3: CASLGTGTYEQYF. CDR3 DNA: TGTGCCAGCCTCGGGACAGGGACCTACGAGCAGTACTTC.

This sequence joins TRBV14 and TRBJ1-3; 8 bases agree with TRBD1. CDR1 is SGHDN, CDR2 FVKESK, per germline. Trimming removed 3 bases from V and 3 bases from J; junction bases left unmatched: 4. The CDR3 is 15 residues long. The DNA of the CDR3 is TGTGCCAGCAGCCACGCAGGGGGCCTTGGAAACACCATATATTTT. It specifies CASSHAGGLGNTIYF. The full variable domain, rest sourced from reference TRBV14 and TRBJ1-3, is EAGVTQFPSHSVIEKGQTVTLRCDPISGHDNLYWYRRVMGKEIKFLLHFVKESKQDESGMPNNRFLAERTGGTYSTLKVQPAELEDSGVYFCASSHAGGLGNTIYFGEGSWLTVV.